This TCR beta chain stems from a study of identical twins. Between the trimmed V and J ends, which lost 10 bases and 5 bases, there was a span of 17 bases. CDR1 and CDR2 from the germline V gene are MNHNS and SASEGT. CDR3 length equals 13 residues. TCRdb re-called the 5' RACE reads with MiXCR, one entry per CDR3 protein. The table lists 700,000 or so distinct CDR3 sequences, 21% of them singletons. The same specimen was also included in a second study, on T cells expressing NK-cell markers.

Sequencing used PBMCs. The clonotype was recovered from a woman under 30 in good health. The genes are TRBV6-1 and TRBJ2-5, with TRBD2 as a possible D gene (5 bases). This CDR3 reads CATRRKFDETQYF. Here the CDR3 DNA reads TGTGCCACCAGGAGGAAGTTTGACGAGACCCAGTACTTC.